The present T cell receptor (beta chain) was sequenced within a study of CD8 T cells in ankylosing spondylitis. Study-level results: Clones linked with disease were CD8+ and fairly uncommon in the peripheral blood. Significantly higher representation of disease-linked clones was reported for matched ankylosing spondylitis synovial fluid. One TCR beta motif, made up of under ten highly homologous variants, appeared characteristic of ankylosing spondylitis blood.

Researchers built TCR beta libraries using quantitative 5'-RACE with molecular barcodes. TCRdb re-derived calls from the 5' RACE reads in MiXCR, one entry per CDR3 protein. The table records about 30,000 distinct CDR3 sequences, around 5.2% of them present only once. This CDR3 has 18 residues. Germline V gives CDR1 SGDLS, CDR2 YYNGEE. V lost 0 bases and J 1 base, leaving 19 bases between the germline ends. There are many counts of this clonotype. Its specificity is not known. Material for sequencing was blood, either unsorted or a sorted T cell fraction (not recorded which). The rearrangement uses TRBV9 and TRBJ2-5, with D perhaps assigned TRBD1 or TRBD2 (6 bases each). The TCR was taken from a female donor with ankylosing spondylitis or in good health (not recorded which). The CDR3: CASSVAGGNLGVQETQYF. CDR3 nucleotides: TGTGCCAGCAGCGTAGCCGGGGGCAACCTGGGGGTCCAAGAGACCCAGTACTTC.